This T cell receptor (beta chain) stems from a study of shared clonotypes between healthy human individuals. Study background: Each donor contributed plates that comprised three CD4 naive, three CD4 memory, two CD8 naive and one CD8 memory.

General observations from the study: The genetic and exposure-history diversity represented was limited by few donors. For naive CD4 cells, roughly 5.5% of clonotypes were shared across several donors.

The germline V and J ends were trimmed by 8 bases and 8 bases, with 18 bases remaining between them. This CDR3 spans 13 amino acids. The germline gives CDR1 GTSNPN, CDR2 SVGIG (reference sequence). Donors comprised only Caucasian adults living in Nashville, Tennessee. About this clone itself: Its antigen is not identified.

Repertoires were generated with immunoSEQ multiplex PCR, while TCRdb's copy carries only in-frame clones and drops some. The sample has 2 million to 2.5 million clones; more than 85% are singletons. The chain uses TRBV30 and TRBJ1-4, with D tentatively TRBD1 (6 bases). Specimen: naive CD4+ T cells from PBMCs. Subset described: CD45RA+ positively selected. The source is a man aged 18 to 29 in good health. Some clones in this sample may be carry-over from other donors' samples. CDR3 amino acids: CAVTDRRSEKLFF. The CDR3 DNA reads as TGTGCCGTCACGGACAGAAGATCCGAAAAACTGTTTTTT.